This TCR beta chain was recovered during a study of blood T cell repertoires in COVID-19. For the study at large: PBMCs, B-cell-depleted T cells, or T cells were the source of the cDNA or gDNA that made up the material.

Profiling relied on immunoSEQ multiplex PCR, and the TCRdb table lists in-frame clones only, not all of them. The sample lists under 150,000 clones, roughly 88% occurring once. Losses at the gene ends were 0 bases for V and 10 bases for J; bases not matched to a gene: 11. The CDR3 length is 16 residues. The germline V gene encodes CDR1 MNHEY and CDR2 SVGAGI. J is TRBJ1-1 and V is TRBV6-5, with TRBD1 matching 10 bases. The TCR originated in a woman aged 55 to 70 with COVID-19, enrolled during active disease. Sequencing was done on a sample of peripheral blood. The CDR3 is CASSYSATGGASRAFF. The CDR3 DNA reads as TGTGCCAGCAGTTACTCCGCGACAGGGGGCGCATCCCGAGCTTTCTTT.